Listed below are T cell receptor beta chains from one sample, sequenced in a study of blood T cell repertoires in COVID-19. Profiled with immunoSEQ multiplex PCR; TCRdb holds only in-frame clones, not every one. The sample lists around 230,000 clones, 87% seen once, with 10% in the top ten. The specimen sequenced was PBMCs or T cells enriched from blood (not recorded which). These TCRs come from a man in his late teens or twenties with acute COVID-19. Each CDR3 is given with its conserved first and last residue. Each record gives: clone size, J gene, D gene, V gene, CDR3 protein, CDR3 DNA. The D gene is left open where the match is weak. Clone sizes are given selectively: once, few, many, or a class where the clone is expanded.

abundance: -; j_gene: TRBJ2-7; d_gene: TRBD1; v_gene: TRBV10-3; CDR3aa: CAISEWDRGVEQYF; CDR3nt: TGTGCCATCAGTGAATGGGACAGGGGGGTGGAGCAGTACTTC
abundance: -; j_gene: TRBJ1-1; d_gene: TRBD1; v_gene: TRBV30; CDR3aa: CAWSLDRGTEAFF; CDR3nt: TGTGCCTGGAGTCTCGACAGGGGCACTGAAGCTTTCTTT
abundance: -; j_gene: TRBJ2-7; d_gene: TRBD1; v_gene: TRBV28; CDR3aa: CASSPDREKQYF; CDR3nt: TGTGCCAGCAGTCCCGACAGGGAAAAGCAGTACTTC
abundance: -; j_gene: TRBJ2-3; d_gene: -; v_gene: TRBV2; CDR3aa: CASSEARVDTQYF; CDR3nt: TGTGCCAGCAGTGAAGCGCGCGTAGATACGCAGTATTTT
abundance: -; j_gene: TRBJ2-1; d_gene: TRBD2; v_gene: TRBV29-1; CDR3aa: CSGIGTSSYNEQFF; CDR3nt: TGCAGCGGTATAGGGACTAGCAGCTACAATGAGCAGTTCTTC
abundance: -; j_gene: TRBJ2-3; d_gene: TRBD1; v_gene: TRBV9; CDR3aa: CASSGRDSASTDTQYF; CDR3nt: TGTGCCAGCAGCGGCAGGGACAGTGCTAGCACAGATACGCAGTATTTT
abundance: once; j_gene: TRBJ2-5; d_gene: TRBD1; v_gene: TRBV7-3; CDR3aa: CASSLLGQGMETQYF; CDR3nt: TGTGCCAGCAGCTTACTGGGACAGGGGATGGAGACCCAGTACTTC
abundance: -; j_gene: TRBJ1-3; d_gene: TRBD1; v_gene: TRBV2; CDR3aa: CASRRGQGNTIYF; CDR3nt: TGTGCCAGCAGAAGGGGACAGGGAAACACCATATATTTT
abundance: -; j_gene: TRBJ2-7; d_gene: TRBD2; v_gene: TRBV7-8; CDR3aa: CASSLPSSGGSYEQYF; CDR3nt: TGTGCCAGCAGCTTACCCTCTAGCGGGGGTTCCTACGAGCAGTACTTC
abundance: -; j_gene: TRBJ2-7; d_gene: TRBD2; v_gene: TRBV24-1; CDR3aa: CATSDTTSGRNSSSPYEQYF; CDR3nt: TGTGCCACCAGTGATACAACTAGCGGGAGGAACAGCAGTTCCCCCTACGAGCAGTACTTC
abundance: -; j_gene: TRBJ1-4; d_gene: -; v_gene: TRBV2; CDR3aa: CASQGMGAANEKLFF; CDR3nt: TGTGCCAGCCAGGGGATGGGGGCAGCTAATGAAAAACTGTTTTTT
abundance: -; j_gene: TRBJ1-4; d_gene: TRBD1; v_gene: TRBV6-1; CDR3aa: CASSEGQREKLFF; CDR3nt: TGTGCCAGCAGTGAGGGACAGAGAGAAAAACTGTTTTTT
abundance: few; j_gene: TRBJ2-7; d_gene: -; v_gene: TRBV3-1/TRBV3-2; CDR3aa: CASSQGEGTLYF; CDR3nt: TGTGCCAGCAGCCAAGGAGAAGGGACTCTCTACTTC
abundance: -; j_gene: TRBJ1-1; d_gene: -; v_gene: TRBV18; CDR3aa: CASSPTDSGTEAFF; CDR3nt: TGTGCCAGCTCACCAACGGACAGTGGCACTGAAGCTTTCTTT
abundance: -; j_gene: TRBJ2-7; d_gene: -; v_gene: TRBV12-3/TRBV12-4; CDR3aa: CASSFQGGGEQYF; CDR3nt: TGTGCCAGCAGTTTCCAGGGCGGTGGAGAGCAGTACTTC
abundance: -; j_gene: TRBJ2-2; d_gene: TRBD2; v_gene: TRBV5-1; CDR3aa: CASSLGASGSTGELFF; CDR3nt: TGCGCCAGCAGCTTGGGGGCTAGCGGGAGCACCGGGGAGCTGTTTTTT
abundance: -; j_gene: TRBJ1-1; d_gene: TRBD1; v_gene: TRBV28; CDR3aa: CATRQGLSTEAFF; CDR3nt: TGTGCCACCCGACAGGGGTTAAGTACTGAAGCTTTCTTT
abundance: -; j_gene: TRBJ2-2; d_gene: -; v_gene: TRBV10-2; CDR3aa: CASSDLRATGELFF; CDR3nt: TGCGCCAGCAGTGATTTGCGGGCAACCGGGGAGCTGTTTTTT
abundance: -; j_gene: TRBJ2-7; d_gene: -; v_gene: TRBV30; CDR3aa: CAWSVRGLVLEQYF; CDR3nt: TGTGCCTGGAGTGTAAGAGGTTTGGTGCTCGAGCAGTACTTC
abundance: -; j_gene: TRBJ2-5; d_gene: TRBD2; v_gene: TRBV28; CDR3aa: CASSFGGSLETQYF; CDR3nt: TGTGCCAGCAGTTTCGGCGGGAGTTTAGAGACCCAGTACTTC
abundance: -; j_gene: TRBJ1-2; d_gene: TRBD1; v_gene: TRBV30; CDR3aa: CAWSRQGFGYTF; CDR3nt: TGTGCCTGGAGTAGACAGGGGTTCGGCTACACCTTC
abundance: once; j_gene: TRBJ1-3; d_gene: -; v_gene: TRBV5-4; CDR3aa: CASSWAGGSGNTIYF; CDR3nt: TGTGCCAGCAGCTGGGCCGGGGGTTCTGGAAACACCATATATTTT
abundance: -; j_gene: TRBJ1-2; d_gene: -; v_gene: TRBV5-5; CDR3aa: CASSLGAAHYGYTF; CDR3nt: TGTGCCAGCAGCTTGGGAGCGGCCCACTATGGCTACACCTTC
abundance: -; j_gene: TRBJ2-3; d_gene: -; v_gene: TRBV28; CDR3aa: CASSSSGQGTDTQYF; CDR3nt: -
abundance: -; j_gene: TRBJ2-6; d_gene: -; v_gene: TRBV4-3; CDR3aa: CASSQGVSGSGANVLTF; CDR3nt: TGCGCCAGCAGCCAAGGCGTATCAGGCTCTGGGGCCAACGTCCTGACTTTC
abundance: -; j_gene: TRBJ2-5; d_gene: -; v_gene: TRBV7-9; CDR3aa: CASSLSDRTRKETQYF; CDR3nt: TGTGCCAGCAGCCTCTCTGACAGGACAAGGAAAGAGACCCAGTACTTC
abundance: -; j_gene: TRBJ2-3; d_gene: -; v_gene: TRBV19; CDR3aa: CASSIAGTDTQYF; CDR3nt: TGTGCCAGTAGTATCGCCGGTACAGATACGCAGTATTTT
abundance: -; j_gene: TRBJ1-2; d_gene: TRBD1; v_gene: TRBV28; CDR3aa: CATKDRASYGYTF; CDR3nt: TGTGCCACCAAAGACAGGGCCTCCTATGGCTACACCTTC
abundance: -; j_gene: TRBJ2-7; d_gene: TRBD2; v_gene: TRBV11-3; CDR3aa: CASSFLAGLYEQYF; CDR3nt: TGTGCCAGCAGCTTTCTAGCGGGGCTATACGAGCAGTACTTC
abundance: -; j_gene: TRBJ2-5; d_gene: TRBD2; v_gene: TRBV24-1; CDR3aa: CATGGGEQETQYF; CDR3nt: TGTGCCACCGGGGGGGGAGAACAAGAGACCCAGTACTTC
abundance: -; j_gene: TRBJ2-5; d_gene: -; v_gene: TRBV19; CDR3aa: CASSLDRRQETQYF; CDR3nt: TGTGCCAGTAGTCTCGACAGGCGACAAGAGACCCAGTACTTC
abundance: -; j_gene: TRBJ2-1; d_gene: -; v_gene: TRBV5-5; CDR3aa: CASSVTGVNEQFF; CDR3nt: TGTGCCAGCAGCGTTACAGGAGTGAATGAGCAGTTCTTC
abundance: few; j_gene: TRBJ2-3; d_gene: -; v_gene: TRBV7-6; CDR3aa: CASSLGHMRATDTQYF; CDR3nt: TGTGCCAGCAGCTTAGGCCACATGAGGGCCACAGATACGCAGTATTTT
abundance: -; j_gene: TRBJ1-3; d_gene: TRBD1; v_gene: TRBV30; CDR3aa: CAWNRGGSGNTIYF; CDR3nt: TGTGCCTGGAACAGGGGAGGCTCTGGAAACACCATATATTTT
abundance: once; j_gene: TRBJ2-3; d_gene: -; v_gene: TRBV28; CDR3aa: CASSLWNLLGKESDTQYF; CDR3nt: TGTGCCAGCAGTTTATGGAACCTACTAGGGAAGGAGTCAGATACGCAGTATTTT
abundance: once; j_gene: TRBJ1-2; d_gene: TRBD1; v_gene: TRBV7-9; CDR3aa: CASSLGQGSYGYTF; CDR3nt: TGTGCCAGCAGCTTGGGACAGGGCAGCTATGGCTACACCTTC
abundance: -; j_gene: TRBJ2-1; d_gene: -; v_gene: TRBV24-1; CDR3aa: CATSVLGSSYNEQFF; CDR3nt: TGTGCCACCAGTGTCCTCGGGAGCTCCTACAATGAGCAGTTCTTC
abundance: -; j_gene: TRBJ2-2; d_gene: TRBD2; v_gene: TRBV5-4; CDR3aa: CASSPHGTSGSTGELFF; CDR3nt: TGTGCCAGCAGCCCCCATGGGACTAGCGGGAGCACCGGGGAGCTGTTTTTT
abundance: -; j_gene: TRBJ1-6; d_gene: TRBD1; v_gene: TRBV6-1; CDR3aa: CASSEIGTGYNSPLHF; CDR3nt: TGTGCCAGCAGTGAAATCGGGACAGGCTATAATTCACCCCTCCACTTT
abundance: -; j_gene: TRBJ2-1; d_gene: -; v_gene: TRBV7-9; CDR3aa: CATGYDEQFF; CDR3nt: TGTGCCACCGGGTATGATGAGCAGTTCTTC
abundance: -; j_gene: TRBJ2-7; d_gene: TRBD1; v_gene: TRBV6-5; CDR3aa: CASSYSGQGPYEQYF; CDR3nt: TGTGCCAGCAGTTACTCCGGACAGGGACCCTACGAGCAGTACTTC
abundance: -; j_gene: TRBJ2-3; d_gene: TRBD2; v_gene: TRBV5-1; CDR3aa: CASKTSGSSTDTQYF; CDR3nt: TGCGCCAGTAAGACTAGCGGGAGTTCTACAGATACGCAGTATTTT
abundance: -; j_gene: TRBJ2-1; d_gene: TRBD2; v_gene: TRBV18; CDR3aa: CASSPAGGTSGIFNEQFF; CDR3nt: TGTGCCAGCTCACCGGCCGGGGGGACTAGCGGAATATTTAATGAGCAGTTCTTC
abundance: once; j_gene: TRBJ1-3; d_gene: TRBD1; v_gene: TRBV6-6; CDR3aa: CASNRHRDSVGNTIYF; CDR3nt: TGTGCCAGCAACAGACACCGGGACAGCGTTGGAAACACCATATATTTT
abundance: -; j_gene: TRBJ2-1; d_gene: -; v_gene: TRBV14; CDR3aa: CASSQDSLEHEQFF; CDR3nt: TGTGCCAGCAGCCAAGATAGCCTAGAGCATGAGCAGTTCTTC
abundance: once; j_gene: TRBJ2-3; d_gene: TRBD2; v_gene: TRBV5-1; CDR3aa: CASSLEAGGQRGTDTQYF; CDR3nt: TGCGCCAGCAGCTTGGAAGCGGGAGGGCAGCGGGGCACAGATACGCAGTATTTT
abundance: -; j_gene: TRBJ1-1; d_gene: -; v_gene: TRBV30; CDR3aa: CAWSVRENTEAFF; CDR3nt: TGTGCCTGGAGTGTACGCGAGAACACTGAAGCTTTCTTT
abundance: once; j_gene: TRBJ1-1; d_gene: -; v_gene: TRBV29-1; CDR3aa: CSVARNTEAFF; CDR3nt: TGCAGCGTTGCCAGGAACACTGAAGCTTTCTTT
abundance: -; j_gene: TRBJ2-2; d_gene: -; v_gene: TRBV11-3; CDR3aa: CASSFRGTGELFF; CDR3nt: TGTGCCAGCAGCTTCAGGGGTACCGGGGAGCTGTTTTTT
abundance: -; j_gene: TRBJ2-7; d_gene: TRBD2; v_gene: TRBV28; CDR3aa: CASSLISSGVYEQYF; CDR3nt: TGTGCCAGCAGTTTAATTTCTAGCGGGGTCTACGAGCAGTACTTC
abundance: -; j_gene: TRBJ2-3; d_gene: TRBD2; v_gene: TRBV10-1; CDR3aa: CASSEPEGLAVTDTQYF; CDR3nt: TGCGCCAGCAGTGAGCCCGAGGGACTAGCGGTAACAGATACGCAGTATTTT
abundance: -; j_gene: TRBJ2-5; d_gene: -; v_gene: TRBV27; CDR3aa: CASSLSLYQETQYF; CDR3nt: TGTGCCAGCAGTTTATCCCTTTATCAAGAGACCCAGTACTTC
abundance: -; j_gene: TRBJ1-1; d_gene: -; v_gene: TRBV4-1; CDR3aa: CASSQVGGNTEAFF; CDR3nt: TGCGCCAGCAGCCAAGTCGGGGGTAACACTGAAGCTTTCTTT
abundance: -; j_gene: TRBJ1-2; d_gene: -; v_gene: TRBV9; CDR3aa: CASSSSGGMVHGYTF; CDR3nt: TGTGCCAGCAGCTCTTCTGGAGGAATGGTTCATGGCTACACCTTC